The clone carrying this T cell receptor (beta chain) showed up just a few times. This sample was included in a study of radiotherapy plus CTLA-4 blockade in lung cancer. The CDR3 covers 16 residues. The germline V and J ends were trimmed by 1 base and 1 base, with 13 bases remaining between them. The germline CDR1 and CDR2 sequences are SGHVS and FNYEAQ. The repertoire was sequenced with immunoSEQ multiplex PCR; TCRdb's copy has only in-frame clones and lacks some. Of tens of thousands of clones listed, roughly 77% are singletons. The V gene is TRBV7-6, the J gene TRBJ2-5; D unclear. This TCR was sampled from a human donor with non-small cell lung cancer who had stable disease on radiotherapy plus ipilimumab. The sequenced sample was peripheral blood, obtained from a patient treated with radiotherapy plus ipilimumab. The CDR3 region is CASSLVVRNVQETQYF. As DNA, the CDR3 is TGTGCCAGCAGCTTAGTAGTCAGGAACGTCCAAGAGACCCAGTACTTC.